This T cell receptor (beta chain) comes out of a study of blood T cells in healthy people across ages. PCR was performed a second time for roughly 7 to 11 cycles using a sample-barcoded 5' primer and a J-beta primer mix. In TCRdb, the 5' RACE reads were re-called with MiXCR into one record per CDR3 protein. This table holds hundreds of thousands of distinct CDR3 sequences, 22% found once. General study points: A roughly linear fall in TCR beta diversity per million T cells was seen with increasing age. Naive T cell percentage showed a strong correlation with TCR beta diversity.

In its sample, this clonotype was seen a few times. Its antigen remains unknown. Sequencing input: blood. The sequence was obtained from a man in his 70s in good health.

This CDR3 reads CASIGDSRQYF. CDR3 DNA sequence: TGTGCCAGCATTGGGGATTCGAGACAGTACTTC. The rearrangement uses TRBV7-8 and TRBJ2-7; D uncertain. Germline V CDR1 and CDR2: SGHVS, FQNEAQ. This CDR3 spans 11 amino acids. V was shortened by 7 bases and J by 10 bases, with 14 bases between the two germline ends.